This T cell receptor (beta chain) was identified during a study of blood T cell repertoires in COVID-19. Background on the study: Donors in the United States, Italy and Spain gave samples during acute or convalescent COVID-19. From T cells, B-cell-depleted T cells, or PBMCs came the material, which was cDNA or gDNA.

V lost 3 bases, J lost 8 bases, and 14 bases lay in between. Germline values: CDR1 SGHTA, CDR2 FQGNSA. CDR3 length: 14 amino acids. In the original analysis: Amplified reference gene primers provided the basis for estimating nucleated cell counts. The repertoire was sequenced with immunoSEQ multiplex PCR; TCRdb's copy has only in-frame clones and lacks some. V and J calls and clone size are as listed in that table; D and trimming were resolved from the DNA. The data contain about 240,000 clones, about four fifths of them singletons. This TCR derives from a woman in her seventies with acute or convalescent COVID-19. The sample comprised peripheral blood. This chain uses TRBV7-2 with TRBJ1-5, with D uncertain. CDR3 nucleotides: TGTGCCAGCAGCTTGACTCCTACAGCGGAGCCCCAGCATTTT. Residues: CASSLTPTAEPQHF.